Reported below is one T cell receptor (beta chain). No antigen is known for it. The data are from a study of graft-versus-host responses after intestinal transplantation. The overall study: Recipients were all induced with anti-thymocyte globulin, then given tacrolimus and steroids for around three years. The study, taken as a whole, reports: Early HvG declines after transplant were associated with peak circulating GvH clone levels.

Here immunoSEQ multiplex PCR was the method, and the copy in TCRdb shows in-frame clones only, minus some. The table records approximately 100,000 clones, more than 75% of them present only once. The TCR sequence derives from a human donor who received an intestinal transplant. The sequenced sample was unstimulated CD4+ T cells sorted from spleen or lymph node cells, obtained before intestinal transplant.

This chain's CDR3 is CASSFAGTGVYEQYF. As DNA, the CDR3 is TGTGCCAGCAGCTTCGCCGGGACAGGGGTCTACGAGCAGTACTTC. J is TRBJ2-7 and V is TRBV7-3; 10 bases match TRBD1. V shed 3 bases and J 3 bases; nucleotides not matched to a gene: 5. From germline, CDR1 is SGHTA and CDR2 FQGTGA. There are 15 residues in the CDR3.